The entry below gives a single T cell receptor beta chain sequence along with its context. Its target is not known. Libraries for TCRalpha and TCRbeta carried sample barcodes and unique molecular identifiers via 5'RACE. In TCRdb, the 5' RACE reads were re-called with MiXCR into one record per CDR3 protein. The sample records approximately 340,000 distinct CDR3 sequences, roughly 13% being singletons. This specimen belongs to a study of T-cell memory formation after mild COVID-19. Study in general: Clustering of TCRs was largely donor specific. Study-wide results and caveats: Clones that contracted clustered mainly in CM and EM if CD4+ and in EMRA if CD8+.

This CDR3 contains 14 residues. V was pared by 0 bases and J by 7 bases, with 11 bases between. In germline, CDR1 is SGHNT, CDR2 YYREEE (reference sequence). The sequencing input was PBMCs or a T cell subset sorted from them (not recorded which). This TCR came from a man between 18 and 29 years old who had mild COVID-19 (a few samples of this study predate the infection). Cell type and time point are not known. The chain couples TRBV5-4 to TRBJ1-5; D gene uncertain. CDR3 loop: CASSLDRTGQPQHF. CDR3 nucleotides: TGTGCCAGCAGCTTGGATCGGACCGGACAGCCCCAGCATTTT.